This record concerns one TCR beta chain sequence. CDR1 is SQVTM and CDR2 is ANQGSEA in the germline V gene. The CDR3 runs to 11 residues. Method: immunoSEQ multiplex PCR; TCRdb's copy keeps in-frame clones and lacks some. Among around 340,000 clones listed, more than 60% were seen once. This entry belongs to a study of shared clonotypes between healthy human individuals. Overall study context: The study enrolled a couple of women and three men aged 18 to 49.

All donors qualified as healthy HIV-negative adults and had experienced no recent acute infections or vaccinations. Sequencing input: memory CD4+ T cells sorted from blood. Subset in this sample: CD45RA-negative fraction. The sequence was obtained from a man in his thirties or forties in good health. J is TRBJ2-3 and V is TRBV29-1; perhaps TRBD1 as D (5 bases). The CDR3 DNA reads TGCTTAGGGGCTACGACAGATACGCAGTATTTT. The encoded protein is CLGATTDTQYF.